The entry below describes one TCR beta chain. This clone was seen only once. Its antigen is not yet known. Base qualities are not at hand, and no much larger clone is one base apart. This record belongs to a study of cytomegalovirus exposure and HLA in healthy donors (dated by TCRdb to 2016 to 2017). For the study in its entirety: In an earlier analysis of roughly 500 of the donors, around 300 Gb of sequence data and about 110 million unique TCR beta sequences from about 190 million T cells were reported. To predict cytomegalovirus infection status, the study combined high-throughput TCR immunosequencing, statistical association of individual TCRs with disease status, and machine learning. To study patterns of TCR occurrence, a later analysis re-analyzed previously published TCR beta repertoires from 700 or so donors and added high-resolution HLA genotyping. The T cell repertoires of 666 subjects were profiled by immunosequencing and related to cytomegalovirus serostatus. Rather than drawing on any new phenotypic data, the later analysis identified candidate immune exposures from TCR beta sequences and the way those sequences occurred across donors. About 5 DR-DQ haplotypes were handled as single units for association and clustering, since linkage in the cohort was strong. The number of typed donors differed by locus: about 629-630 for A, B, C, DRB1 and DQB1; approximately 530 for DQA1; around 580 for DPA1; and roughly 490 for DPB1. The genetic ancestry cluster associated with self-reported Caucasian donors included roughly four fifths of the roughly 360 genotyped donors. To decide whether each TCR beta V gene segment behaved as functional or pseudogenic, an earlier analysis of nearly 600 of the donors relied on high-throughput TCR beta sequencing. A later genetic analysis used genome-wide SNP genotypes for about 65% of the 666 donors, treating that subset as a discovery cohort. Donor age, sex, ethnicity and CMV serostatus were collected together with the repertoire data. Class I and class II HLA loci were covered by the typing at four-digit resolution. The study was designed to test whether signatures of past pathogen exposure could be identified by cataloging public T cell receptors. Every discovery cohort repertoire had been produced on one sequencing platform. On average, approximately 250,000 unique TCR beta nucleotide sequences were sequenced per donor among some 420 genotyped donors of the cohort, with 15% to 20% of those sequences being non-productive. Around 330 gigabases of sequencing data and tens of millions of unique TCR sequences made up an early release that covered 500 to 700 HLA-typed donors. Besides the first cohort of 666 subjects, a separate validation cohort made up of roughly 120 different subjects was used.

In total, just over 650 healthy bone marrow donors made up the cohort. At the time of sampling, all cohort members were nominally healthy, though unrecorded immune exposures were likely present. The donor was CMV seronegative and was included in the group of over 300 seronegative cohort members. Each donor provided a peripheral blood sample, and peripheral blood mononuclear cells were used for TCR beta sequencing. Genomic DNA was extracted from the blood cell samples with the Qiagen DNeasy Blood Extraction Kit. Per the germline V gene (reference sequence), GTSNPN is the CDR1 and SVGIG is the CDR2. The germline ends are 8 bases apart after V is trimmed by 4 bases and J by 1 base. The CDR3 holds 12 amino acids from the cysteine to the phenylalanine. The entry retains the CDR3 DNA only, 36 bases that are in frame from base 1. The research as a whole found: A few of the identified cytomegalovirus-associated TCR beta chains were confirmed in vitro to be specific for cytomegalovirus antigens. In both the original and validation cohorts, the classifier was reported to diagnose cytomegalovirus status with high specificity and sensitivity. While some public TCRs were present in many individuals, most TCR sequences turned up only very rarely across donors. Linkage disequilibrium might explain the correlated functional status among segregating V segments, but an unknown experimental factor could not be excluded. Broadly in line with IMGT annotations, most TCR beta V segments showed up in productive rearrangements about 87% or about 30% of the time in an earlier analysis of 450 to 600 of the donors. The presence/absence analyses assumed that sequencing depth was roughly uniform across donors, and that assumption may not be true. The study gave a list of some 150 TCR beta chains associated with cytomegalovirus. Specific HLA alleles were associated with 15,000 to 20,000 TCR beta sequences at a false discovery rate of 0.05 in a later analysis. Compared with equally common non-associated chains, HLA-associated TCR beta chains in a later analysis were more clonally expanded and had lower generation probabilities. In a later analysis, most CMV-associated TCR beta chains were found to appear HLA-restricted, with HLA associations seemingly driven largely by CMV exposure. In a later analysis, several top co-occurrence clusters were reported to appear linked to parvovirus B19, influenza, CMV and Epstein-Barr virus. The 87-base-pair reads could not distinguish some IMGT-functional V segments, including TRBV6-2 and TRBV6-3, so those segments were excluded. Because counts were too low, about 17 rarely observed V segments, including chromosome 9 orphons, were excluded from the earlier analysis of several hundred of the donors. In a later analysis, TCR association rates were found to vary across HLA loci, with the most associated TCRs seen for DRB1 alleles and the fewest for HLA-C alleles. Strong co-occurrence of HLA alleles, especially DR and DQ, made assigning TCR associations to individual alleles difficult. According to a later genetic analysis, donors in an Asian-associated ancestry cluster had fewer N-insertions in productive TCRs than the approximately 650-donor mean. In a later genetic analysis, a missense DCLRE1C variant was associated with V-gene and J-gene trimming of TCR beta chains, and the association was replicated in an independent cohort. According to the authors, the approach could potentially be generalized to other disease states and immunological phenotypes. A cluster of highly shared sequence variants was judged likely to represent a technical artifact of the sequencing pipeline. The cohort was sequenced for TCR beta chains only, and without alpha or paired-chain data the features that could be detected were limited. A further reported finding was that TCR beta sequences accurately predicted the HLA-A and HLA-B alleles for most subjects in the first cohort. The only immune exposure information available for the cohort was CMV serostatus. Because HLA typing was unavailable for some donors at each locus, only the typed subset was used in association tests.

The library was prepared using the immunoSEQ multiplex PCR assay. The multiplex PCR relied on a mix of 60 forward primers for TCR Vbeta segments and 13 reverse primers for TCR Jbeta segments. The CDR3 region of rearranged TCR beta genes was amplified from genomic DNA by a multiplex PCR assay. The Illumina HiSeq System was used to sequence the amplified TCR beta libraries as 87-base-pair reads. The source study handled its data this way. Across the roughly 700 repertoires, a later analysis counted around 80 million unique TCR beta chains, around 10 million of which were shared by at least two donors. Raw reads were error-corrected and collapsed into unique sequences by a nearest-neighbor algorithm in which closely related sequences were merged to remove PCR and sequencing errors. CDR3 sequences were aligned to IMGT reference sequences to assign V, D and J gene segments. For a sequence to be retained, at least a six-nucleotide match to both a V gene segment and a J gene segment was required. Rearrangements were called productive when the CDR3 lacked stop codons and stayed in frame with V and J; all others were non-productive. Following IMGT convention, CDR3 was defined as the stretch from the second conserved V-encoded cysteine to the conserved J-encoded phenylalanine. The earlier analysis of about 610 of the donors excluded sequences that lacked an unambiguous match to a single V gene segment. In an earlier analysis of 500 to 750 of the donors, V segments were called functional above 56.7% productive rearrangements and were called segregating when the between-donor standard deviation exceeded 5%. To diagnose cytomegalovirus status from the catalog of TCR beta chain sequences, a statistical classification framework was built. A later analysis assigned V and J genes by comparing TCR nucleotide sequences with IMGT/GENE-DB human TR gene sequences. In a later analysis, CDR3 sequences and most-parsimonious VDJ recombination scenarios were assigned using the TCRdist pipeline. In a later analysis, each TCR beta chain was defined by its CDR3 amino acid sequence together with its V-gene family, and reads without a unique V-gene family were excluded. As a way to deal with suspected cross-contamination and a sequencing artifact, a later analysis dropped 592 nucleotide sequences that were highly shared and had low generation probability. In a later analysis, a clonal expansion index for each public chain was calculated from normalized within-repertoire ranks of inferred template counts. In a later analysis, generation probabilities were computed using a VDJ recombination model fitted to out-of-frame rearrangements, and the results were checked against IGoR. In a later analysis, hypergeometric tests were used to score TCR-TCR, TCR-HLA and TCR-CMV co-occurrence, with a repertoire-size bias correction applied to TCR pairs. In a later analysis, false discovery rates were estimated by permuting HLA or CMV assignments 20 times. In a later analysis, co-occurring TCRs were grouped using DBSCAN, with TCRdist sequence similarity added in when clustering inside HLA-allele-positive subsets. For co-occurrence clustering, repertoires with fewer than 30,000 or more than 120,000 public chains were excluded, along with five repertoires with anomalous nucleotide sharing. TCRdb's version of the immuneACCESS table is confined to in-frame rearrangements and falls short of the full clone set. An unresolved V gene accounts for under half of the shortfall where checked; the remainder is of unknown origin. V and J calls and clone size are copied from that table; D and trimming were computed from the DNA. In this sample the table shows over 130,000 clones, 82% of which occur a single time. The top ten clones comprise approximately 2.4% of the sample.

Material: PBMCs. The rearrangement combines TRBV30 with TRBJ2-7; D gene: possibly TRBD2, on 6 matching bases. This clonotype was sampled from a male donor in good health and CMV-seronegative. This receptor has the CDR3 CAWMGGSYEQYF. The DNA reads as follows: TGTGCCTGGATGGGAGGATCCTACGAGCAGTACTTC.